Below, 24 T cell receptor beta chains from the same sample are listed, as sequenced in a study of OX40 agonist ivuxolimab in advanced cancers. The data were produced by immunoSEQ multiplex PCR, yet TCRdb's version contains in-frame clones alone and is incomplete. The sample includes tens of thousands of clones, about 80% of them seen just once. The sample in question was CD4+ or CD8+ T cells sorted from blood, obtained in a trial of the OX40 agonist ivuxolimab. The source of these receptors is an adult with an advanced solid tumor such as melanoma, head and neck, liver or kidney cancer.

V usage is TRBV2 and J usage is TRBJ1-1; 11 nucleotides line up with TRBD1. The CDR3 loop spans 15 amino acids. V gave up 6 bases and J gave up 4 bases; unmatched junction bases: 7. CDR1 SNHLY and CDR2 FYNNEI come from the germline V gene. The DNA for the CDR3 is TGTGCCAGCAGGACTAGGGACAGGGGGAGCACTGAAGCTTTCTTT. Its protein product is CASRTRDRGSTEAFF.

This chain uses TRBV7-7 with TRBJ2-4; TRBD1 matches 7 bases. Germline assignment: CDR1 SSHAT and CDR2 FNYEAQ (reference sequence). V dropped 5 bases and J dropped 0; count of bases not matched to a gene: 7. The CDR3 contains 16 residues. As DNA, the CDR3 is TGTGCCAGCAGCAACCGGACAGGCCTAGCCAAAAACATTCAGTACTTC. Protein sequence: CASSNRTGLAKNIQYF.

The chain links TRBV5-1 to TRBJ2-5; D is possibly TRBD1 (5 bases). The CDR3 runs 14 residues. V lost 0 bases to trimming and J lost 4 bases, with 10 bases between them. Germline CDR1 is SGHRS and CDR2 is YFSETQ. In DNA form, the CDR3 reads TGCGCCAGCAGCTTGGGACAGACCGTAGAGACCCAGTACTTC. It translates to CASSLGQTVETQYF.

V usage is TRBV19 and J usage is TRBJ2-3, with 7 bases aligning to TRBD2. Trimming cost V 8 bases and J 4 bases; bases outside gene matches: 9. Germline values: CDR1 LNHDA, CDR2 SQIVND (reference sequence). This CDR3 comprises 14 residues. The CDR3 DNA reads as TGTGCCAGTGGTTACGGGGGGTCCCCAGATACGCAGTATTTT. It specifies CASGYGGSPDTQYF.

The V and J genes are TRBV6-6 and TRBJ2-7; TRBD2 matches 7 bases. The CDR3 is made up of 13 amino acids. Losses at the gene ends were 8 bases for V and 3 bases for J; bases not matched to a gene: 7. The germline CDR1 and CDR2 sequences are MNHNY and SVGAGI (reference sequence). The CDR3 sequence is CASQRDYDYEQYF. DNA of the CDR3: TGTGCCAGCCAGAGGGACTATGACTACGAGCAGTACTTC.

The rearrangement uses TRBV15 and TRBJ1-5; 7 bases are a match to TRBD1. CDR1 is LNHNV and CDR2 is YYDKDF in the germline V gene (reference sequence). CDR3 length: 15 amino acids. J gave up 5 bases and V 2 bases, and 6 bases lay outside the gene matches. Here the CDR3 reads CATSRSGGEDQPQHF. The CDR3 nucleotides are TGTGCCACCAGCAGATCAGGGGGGGAAGATCAGCCCCAGCATTTT.

The CDR3 loop is CASSLKGRGTEAFF. The DNA of the CDR3 is TGTGCCAGCAGCTTAAAGGGCAGGGGCACTGAAGCTTTCTTT. This sequence joins TRBV7-8 and TRBJ1-1; D possibly corresponds to TRBD1 (6 bases). The germline V and J ends were trimmed by 2 bases and 4 bases, with 11 bases remaining between them. The germline CDR1 and CDR2 sequences are SGHVS and FQNEAQ. This CDR3 has 14 amino acids.

This clone was seen a handful of times. V usage is TRBV6-6 and J usage is TRBJ2-1, with 7 nucleotides matching TRBD2. Trimming at V came to 4 bases and at J to 4 bases, leaving 7 bases not matched to a gene. The CDR3 totals 15 residues. The germline CDR1 and CDR2 sequences are MNHNY and SVGAGI (reference sequence). The chain's CDR3 is CASSLGGVGYNEQFF. As DNA, the CDR3 is TGTGCCAGCAGTTTGGGGGGGGTTGGGTACAATGAGCAGTTCTTC.

This chain uses TRBV19 with TRBJ1-2, with TRBD1 identical over 7 bases. Losses at the gene ends were 8 bases for V and 8 bases for J; bases not matched to a gene: 14. CDR3 length: 14 residues. Per germline, CDR1 LNHDA and CDR2 SQIVND (reference sequence). The CDR3 DNA reads TGTGCCAGTGTAAGGGACAGATCATTGGGCGGCTACACCTTC. Translation: CASVRDRSLGGYTF.

This rearrangement joins TRBV6-4 to TRBJ2-1; a possible D gene is TRBD2 (5 bases). Trimming shortened V by 5 bases and J by 0 bases, and 8 bases separated the two germline ends. The CDR3 is made up of 14 amino acids. The germline CDR1 and CDR2 sequences are MRHNA and SNTAGT. The CDR3 loop is CASSRGSSYNEQFF. CDR3 DNA sequence: TGTGCCAGCAGTCGGGGTAGCTCCTACAATGAGCAGTTCTTC.

The CDR3 loop is CASSLSGTPLGEQYF. The CDR3 DNA sequence: TGTGCCAGCAGTTTATCAGGGACACCCCTGGGCGAGCAGTACTTC. The gene calls are TRBV27 and TRBJ2-7, with D possibly TRBD1 on 6 matching bases. The CDR3 sequence is 15 residues long. V gave up 0 bases and J gave up 6 bases, with 15 bases separating them. The germline CDR1 and CDR2 sequences are MNHEY and SMNVEV (reference sequence).

The genes are TRBV29-1 and TRBJ1-1; D uncertain. V lost 7 bases to trimming and J lost 4 bases, with 10 bases between them. This CDR3 comprises 11 residues. CDR1 and CDR2 (germline): SQVTM, ANQGSEA. CDR3 sequence (DNA): TGCAGCGGATCATGGGCCACTGAAGCTTTCTTT. It is translated as CSGSWATEAFF.

This chain connects TRBV19 to TRBJ1-2; the match to TRBD1 covers 9 bases. Germline V CDR1 and CDR2: LNHDA, SQIVND (reference sequence). J was trimmed by 2 bases and V by 4 bases; bases with no gene match: 5. This CDR3 spans 15 amino acids. The CDR3 reads CASSTTGGGNYGYTF. DNA of the CDR3: TGTGCCAGTAGTACCACAGGGGGCGGGAACTATGGCTACACCTTC.

The chain recombines TRBV11-2 with TRBJ1-2, with a weak D call TRBD1 (5 bases). This CDR3 is 14 amino acids long. Germline CDR1 and CDR2: SGHAT and FQNNGV. V shed 0 bases and J shed 8 bases, with 13 bases lying between them. The CDR3 region is CASSLERQGGGYTF. The CDR3 nucleotides are TGTGCCAGCAGCTTAGAACGGCAGGGAGGAGGCTACACCTTC.

This rearrangement joins TRBV4-3 to TRBJ2-3; 10 bases match TRBD2. Germline CDR1 LGHNA, CDR2 YSLEER. The CDR3 length is 16 residues. The J segment lost 2 bases and the V segment lost 4 bases, leaving 6 bases of the junction unmatched. DNA for the CDR3: TGCGCCAGCAGCCCCCTCACTAGCGGGATCACAGATACGCAGTATTTT. Translated, it gives CASSPLTSGITDTQYF.

The J gene is TRBJ2-3, the V gene TRBV11-3, with TRBD2 identical over 10 bases. V was clipped by 7 bases and J by 4 bases; unmatched bases: 5. The CDR3 is made up of 14 amino acids. Germline assignment: CDR1 SGHNT and CDR2 YENEEA. The CDR3 reads CASTSSGGADTQYF. For the CDR3, the DNA is TGTGCCAGCACCTCTAGCGGGGGTGCAGATACGCAGTATTTT.

This sequence joins TRBV7-7 and TRBJ2-3; 12 nucleotides align to TRBD2. Germline CDR1 reads SSHAT; CDR2 reads FNYEAQ (reference sequence). The CDR3 is made up of 17 amino acids. Losses at the gene ends were 1 base for V and 4 bases for J; bases not matched to a gene: 6. The CDR3 sequence: CASSLGLTSGGSDTQYF. CDR3 bases: TGTGCCAGCAGCTTAGGACTGACTAGCGGGGGTTCAGATACGCAGTATTTT.

This chain joins TRBV10-3 and TRBJ2-7, with 11 bases identical to TRBD1. CDR3 size: 16 residues. Germline V gives CDR1 ENHRY, CDR2 SYGVKD. V was pared by 0 bases and J by 3 bases, with 4 bases of the junction left unmatched. The CDR3 is CAISESSGTGGYEQYF. The DNA of the CDR3 is TGTGCCATCAGTGAGTCGTCAGGGACAGGGGGCTACGAGCAGTACTTC.

The rearrangement links TRBV11-2 to TRBJ2-6; D is possibly TRBD2 (6 bases). CDR3 length equals 16 residues. V lost 5 bases, J lost 4 bases, and 15 bases lay in between. CDR1 is SGHAT and CDR2 is FQNNGV in the germline V gene. The CDR3, as DNA: TGTGCCAGCAGCACAGACGCGGGACCCGGGGCCAACGTCCTGACTTTC. Protein product: CASSTDAGPGANVLTF.

This chain connects TRBV15 to TRBJ2-3, with 9 bases that match TRBD2. The germline gives CDR1 LNHNV, CDR2 YYDKDF (reference sequence). CDR3 size: 18 residues. The junction had 9 bases not matched to a gene; V was cut back by 2 bases and J by 0 bases. Written as DNA, the CDR3 is TGTGCCACCAGCAGACTAGCGGGGCGAACTACTAGCACAGATACGCAGTATTTT. As protein: CATSRLAGRTTSTDTQYF. The variable domain in full, with the rest retrieved from reference TRBV15 and TRBJ2-3, is DAMVIQNPRYQVTQFGKPVTLSCSQTLNHNVMYWYQQKSSQAPKLLFHYYDKDFNNEADTPDNFQSRRPNTSFCFLDIRSPGLGDTAMYLCATSRLAGRTTSTDTQYFGPGTRLTVL.

This chain uses TRBV7-8 with TRBJ1-1; D unresolved. This CDR3 has 14 amino acids. Germline CDR1 and CDR2: SGHVS and FQNEAQ. Trimming took off 3 bases at V and 3 bases at J, with 11 bases between the two ends. The CDR3 nucleotides read TGTGCCAGCAGCTTGGGCCCGGTGGACACTGAAGCTTTCTTT. Amino acid sequence: CASSLGPVDTEAFF.

This chain connects TRBV2 to TRBJ2-7, with D possibly called TRBD1 or TRBD2 (7 bases each). The germline V gene has CDR1 SNHLY and CDR2 FYNNEI. Trimming took 6 bases from V and 3 from J, leaving 15 bases between them. The CDR3 spans 14 residues. CDR3: CASRAGQFYYEQYF. CDR3 DNA: TGTGCCAGCAGAGCGGGACAGTTTTACTACGAGCAGTACTTC.

The chain links TRBV10-3 to TRBJ2-2; 7 bases line up with TRBD1. The junction had 5 bases not matched to a gene; V was cut back by 4 bases and J by 6 bases. Germline values: CDR1 ENHRY, CDR2 SYGVKD. There are 14 residues in the CDR3. The CDR3 region is CAISGTGSPGELFF. CDR3 in DNA: TGTGCCATCAGTGGGACAGGTAGTCCCGGGGAGCTGTTTTTT.

The chain carries TRBV7-3 and TRBJ2-5, with D possibly TRBD1 on 5 matching bases. The germline V gene has CDR1 SGHTA and CDR2 FQGTGA. This CDR3 region has 13 residues. V was shortened by 5 bases and J by 5 bases, with 12 bases between the two germline ends. The CDR3 here is CASSQGPGETQYF. DNA of the CDR3: TGTGCCAGCAGCCAGGGCCCAGGGGAGACCCAGTACTTC.